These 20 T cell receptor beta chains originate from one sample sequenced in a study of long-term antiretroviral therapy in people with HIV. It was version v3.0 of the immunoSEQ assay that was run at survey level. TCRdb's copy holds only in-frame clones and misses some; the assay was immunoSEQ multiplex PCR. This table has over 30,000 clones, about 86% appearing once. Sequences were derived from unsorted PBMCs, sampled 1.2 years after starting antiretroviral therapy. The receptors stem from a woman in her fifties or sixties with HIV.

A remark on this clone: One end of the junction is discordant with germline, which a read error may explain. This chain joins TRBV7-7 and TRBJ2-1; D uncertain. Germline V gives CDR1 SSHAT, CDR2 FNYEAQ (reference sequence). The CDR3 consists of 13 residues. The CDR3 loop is CASSSRTDNEQFF. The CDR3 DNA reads TGTGCTAGCAGCTCTCGGACGGACAATGAGCAGTTCTTC. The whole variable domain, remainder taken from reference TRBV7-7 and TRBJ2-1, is GAGVSQSPRYKVTKRGQDVTLRCDPISSHATLYWYQQALGQGPEFLTYFNYEAQPDKSGLPSDRFSAERPEGSISTLTIQRTEQRDSAMYRCASSSRTDNEQFFGPGTRLTVL.

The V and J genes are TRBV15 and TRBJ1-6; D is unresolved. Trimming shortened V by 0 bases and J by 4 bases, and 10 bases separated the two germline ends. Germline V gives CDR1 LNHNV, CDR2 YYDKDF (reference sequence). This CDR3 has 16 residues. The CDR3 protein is CATSRDRVGYNSPLHF. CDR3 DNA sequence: TGTGCCACCAGCAGAGACCGGGTGGGGTATAATTCACCCCTCCACTTT.

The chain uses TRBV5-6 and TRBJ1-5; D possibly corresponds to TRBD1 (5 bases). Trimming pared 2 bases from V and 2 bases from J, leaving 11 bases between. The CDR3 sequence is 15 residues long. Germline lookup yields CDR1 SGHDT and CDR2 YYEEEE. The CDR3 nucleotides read TGTGCCAGCAGCTTTTTAGGGGAGGGCAATCAGCCCCAGCATTTT. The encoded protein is CASSFLGEGNQPQHF.

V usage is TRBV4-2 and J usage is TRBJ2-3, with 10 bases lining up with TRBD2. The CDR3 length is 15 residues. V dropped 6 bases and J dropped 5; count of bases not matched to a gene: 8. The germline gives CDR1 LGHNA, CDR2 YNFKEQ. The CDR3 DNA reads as TGTGCCAGCAGTCTGAAAGCGGGGGGGCAAGATACGCAGTATTTT. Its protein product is CASSLKAGGQDTQYF.

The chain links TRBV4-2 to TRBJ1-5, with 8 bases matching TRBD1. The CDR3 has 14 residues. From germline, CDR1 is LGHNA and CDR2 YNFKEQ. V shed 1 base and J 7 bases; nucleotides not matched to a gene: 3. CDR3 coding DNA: TGTGCCAGCAGCCAAGGGGGACAGGCCCAGCCCCAGCATTTT. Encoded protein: CASSQGGQAQPQHF.

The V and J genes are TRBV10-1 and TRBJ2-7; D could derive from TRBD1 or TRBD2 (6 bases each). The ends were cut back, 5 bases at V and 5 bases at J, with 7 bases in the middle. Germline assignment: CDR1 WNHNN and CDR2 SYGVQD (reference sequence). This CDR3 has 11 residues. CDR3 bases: TGCGCCAGCAGTCGGGGGCACGAGCAGTACTTC. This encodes CASSRGHEQYF.

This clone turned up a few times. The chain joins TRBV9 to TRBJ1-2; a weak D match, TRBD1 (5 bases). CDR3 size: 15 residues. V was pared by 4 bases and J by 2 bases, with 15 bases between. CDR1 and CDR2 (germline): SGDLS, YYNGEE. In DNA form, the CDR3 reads TGTGCCAGCAGCCCGCGAAGTCAGGGCAACTATGGCTACACCTTC. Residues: CASSPRSQGNYGYTF. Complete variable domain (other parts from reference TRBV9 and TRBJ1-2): DSGVTQTPKHLITATGQRVTLRCSPRSGDLSVYWYQQSLDQGLQFLIQYYNGEERAKGNILERFSAQQFPDLHSELNLSSLELGDSALYFCASSPRSQGNYGYTFGSGTRLTVV.

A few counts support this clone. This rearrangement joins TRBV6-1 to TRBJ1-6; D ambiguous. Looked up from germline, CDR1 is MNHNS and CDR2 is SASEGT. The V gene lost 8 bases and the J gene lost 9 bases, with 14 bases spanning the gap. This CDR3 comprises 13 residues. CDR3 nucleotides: TGTGCCAGCTTGAGCGAGTTGGGTTCACCCCTCCACTTT. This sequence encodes CASLSELGSPLHF.

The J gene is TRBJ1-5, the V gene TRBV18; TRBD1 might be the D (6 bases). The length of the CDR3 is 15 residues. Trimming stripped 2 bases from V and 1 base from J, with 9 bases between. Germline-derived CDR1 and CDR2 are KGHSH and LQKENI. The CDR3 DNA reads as TGTGCCAGCTCACCAGGGGGCGAGAGCAATCAGCCCCAGCATTTT. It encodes CASSPGGESNQPQHF.

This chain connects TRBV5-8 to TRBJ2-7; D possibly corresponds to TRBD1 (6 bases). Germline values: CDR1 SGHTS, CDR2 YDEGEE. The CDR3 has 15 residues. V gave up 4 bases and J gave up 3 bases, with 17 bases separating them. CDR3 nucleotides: TGTGCCAGCAGCGGACGGGGAAGGGGGATCTACGAGCAGTACTTC. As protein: CASSGRGRGIYEQYF.

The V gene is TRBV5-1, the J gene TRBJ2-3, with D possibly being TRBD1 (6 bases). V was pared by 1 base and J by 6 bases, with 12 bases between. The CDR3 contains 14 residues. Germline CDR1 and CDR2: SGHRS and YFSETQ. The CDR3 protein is CASSLQGPRDTQYF. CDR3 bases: TGCGCCAGCAGCTTGCAGGGGCCGAGGGATACGCAGTATTTT.

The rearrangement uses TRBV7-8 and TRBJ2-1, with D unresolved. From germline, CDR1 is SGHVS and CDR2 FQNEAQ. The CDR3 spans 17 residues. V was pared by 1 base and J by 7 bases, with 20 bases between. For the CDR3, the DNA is TGTGCCAGCAGCTTAGATTCGGGCTTAGGAGTTCGGAATGAGCAGTTCTTC. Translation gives CASSLDSGLGVRNEQFF.

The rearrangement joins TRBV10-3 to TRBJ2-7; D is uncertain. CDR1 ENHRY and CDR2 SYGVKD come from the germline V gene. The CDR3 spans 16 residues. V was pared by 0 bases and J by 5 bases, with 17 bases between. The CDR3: CAISESQYSIPDEQYF. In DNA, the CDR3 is TGTGCCATCAGTGAGTCTCAGTACTCCATCCCAGACGAGCAGTACTTC.

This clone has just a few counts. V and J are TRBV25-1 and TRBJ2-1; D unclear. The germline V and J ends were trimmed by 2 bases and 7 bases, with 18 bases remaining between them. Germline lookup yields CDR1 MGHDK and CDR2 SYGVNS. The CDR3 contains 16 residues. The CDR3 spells CASSELTIGITNEQFF. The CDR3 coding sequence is TGTGCCAGCAGTGAACTCACGATTGGCATTACAAATGAGCAGTTCTTC.

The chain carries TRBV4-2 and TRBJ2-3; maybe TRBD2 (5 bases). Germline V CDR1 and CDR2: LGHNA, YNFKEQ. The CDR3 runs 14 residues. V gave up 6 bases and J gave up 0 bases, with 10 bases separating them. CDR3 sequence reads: CASRSGTSTDTQYF. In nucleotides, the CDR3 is TGTGCCAGCAGAAGCGGCACTAGCACAGATACGCAGTATTTT.

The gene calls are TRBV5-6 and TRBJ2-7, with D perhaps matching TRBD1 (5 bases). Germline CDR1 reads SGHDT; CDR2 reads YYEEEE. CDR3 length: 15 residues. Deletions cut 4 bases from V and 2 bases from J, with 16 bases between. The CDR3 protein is CASSPRGQGTYEQYF. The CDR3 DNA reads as TGTGCCAGCAGCCCTCGTGGTCAGGGCACCTACGAGCAGTACTTC.

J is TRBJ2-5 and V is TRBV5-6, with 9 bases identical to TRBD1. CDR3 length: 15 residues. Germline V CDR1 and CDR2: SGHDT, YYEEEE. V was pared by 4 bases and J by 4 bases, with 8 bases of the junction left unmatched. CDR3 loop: CASSQEQGAGETQYF. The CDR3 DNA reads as TGTGCCAGCAGCCAAGAACAGGGGGCGGGAGAGACCCAGTACTTC.

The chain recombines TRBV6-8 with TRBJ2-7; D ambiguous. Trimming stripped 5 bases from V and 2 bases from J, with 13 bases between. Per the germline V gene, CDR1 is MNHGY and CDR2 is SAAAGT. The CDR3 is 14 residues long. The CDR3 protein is CASSTDNNPYEQYF. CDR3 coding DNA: TGTGCCAGCAGTACCGACAATAACCCCTACGAGCAGTACTTC.

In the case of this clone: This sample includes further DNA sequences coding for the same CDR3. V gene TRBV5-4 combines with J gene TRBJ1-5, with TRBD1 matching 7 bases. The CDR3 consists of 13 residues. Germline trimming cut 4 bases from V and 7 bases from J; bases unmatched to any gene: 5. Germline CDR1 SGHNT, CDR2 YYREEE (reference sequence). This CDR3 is CASSQGGDQPQHF. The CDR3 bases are TGTGCCAGCAGCCAGGGGGGAGACCAGCCCCAGCATTTT.

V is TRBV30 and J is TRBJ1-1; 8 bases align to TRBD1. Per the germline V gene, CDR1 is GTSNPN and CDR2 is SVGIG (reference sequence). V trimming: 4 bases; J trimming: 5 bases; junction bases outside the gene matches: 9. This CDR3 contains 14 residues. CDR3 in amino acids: CAWTPGQDTTEAFF. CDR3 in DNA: TGTGCCTGGACTCCGGGACAGGACACAACTGAAGCTTTCTTT. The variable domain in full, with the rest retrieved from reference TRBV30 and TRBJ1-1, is SQTIHQWPATLVQPVGSPLSLECTVEGTSNPNLYWYRQAAGRGLQLLFYSVGIGQISSEVPQNLSASRPQDRQFILSSKKLLLSDSGFYLCAWTPGQDTTEAFFGQGTRLTVV.